The 14 T cell receptor beta chains presented below share a single source sample, sequenced in a study of blood T cell repertoires in COVID-19 (dated by TCRdb to the early 2020s). Receptors were amplified or captured by the immunoSEQ multiplex PCR assay. The table comes from immuneACCESS by way of TCRdb, which keeps in-frame sequences with V and J called. Part of the clones is missing from these tables; in studies checked, under half for an unresolved V gene and the rest for unknown reasons. Counted in this sample were about 190,000 clones; approximately 88% of them appeared once. The ten largest clonotypes hold under 4.5% of the sample. The sequencing input was peripheral blood. Receptor source: a woman aged 30 to 39 with acute or convalescent COVID-19.

The J gene is TRBJ2-1, the V gene TRBV18; 7 bases fit TRBD2. With 1 base clipped from V and 0 bases from J, the junction kept 6 bases outside the gene matches. The CDR3 is 17 residues long. Germline assignment: CDR1 KGHSH and CDR2 LQKENI. The CDR3 region is CASSPRWRGSSYNEQFF. The CDR3 nucleotides read TGTGCCAGCTCACCACGATGGCGCGGGAGCTCCTACAATGAGCAGTTCTTC.

The rearrangement uses TRBV5-1 and TRBJ1-1; D is uncertain. V lost 0 bases and J 0 bases, leaving 6 bases between the germline ends. Per the germline V gene, CDR1 is SGHRS and CDR2 is YFSETQ. This CDR3 is 14 amino acids long. As DNA, the CDR3 is TGCGCCAGCAGCTTGGATAGTCTGAACACTGAAGCTTTCTTT. This codes for CASSLDSLNTEAFF.

This sequence joins TRBV12-3 or TRBV12-4 and TRBJ1-1; weak D call: TRBD1 (5 bases). The CDR3 runs to 13 residues. Trimming removed 2 bases at V and 6 bases at J, with 10 bases between. The CDR3: CASSLSGGAEAFF. The DNA for the CDR3 is TGTGCCAGCAGTTTATCGGGGGGTGCTGAAGCTTTCTTT.

V and J are TRBV5-5 and TRBJ2-3; perhaps TRBD1 as D (5 bases). V lost 6 bases to trimming and J lost 1 base, with 12 bases between them. CDR1 SGHKS and CDR2 YYEKEE come from the germline V gene (reference sequence). This CDR3 contains 14 residues. In nucleotides, the CDR3 is TGTGCCAGCACCGACGAAGGGGGCACAGATACGCAGTATTTT. It translates to CASTDEGGTDTQYF.

The chain is built from TRBV9 and TRBJ1-6, with a possible D match to TRBD1 (5 bases). This CDR3 is 14 amino acids long. Germline loops: CDR1 SGDLS, CDR2 YYNGEE. Trimming stripped 2 bases from V and 6 bases from J, with 9 bases between. CDR3 loop: CASSVTVFNSPLHF. CDR3 DNA sequence: TGTGCCAGCAGCGTGACAGTGTTTAATTCACCCCTCCACTTT.

The V call is TRBV4-1, the J call TRBJ1-3; D possibly corresponds to TRBD1 (5 bases). Germline V gene lookup returns CDR1 MGHRA and CDR2 YSYEKL. V shed 3 bases and J shed 0 bases, with 12 bases lying between them. The CDR3 covers 16 residues. The CDR3 loop is CASSHGTSSSGNTIYF. CDR3 nucleotide sequence: TGCGCCAGCAGCCATGGGACTTCGAGCTCTGGAAACACCATATATTTT.

The V call is TRBV5-1, the J call TRBJ2-5, with 12 bases fitting TRBD2. Unmatched junction bases numbered 3, after V lost 4 bases and J lost 5 bases. The CDR3 sequence is 14 residues long. Per germline, CDR1 SGHRS and CDR2 YFSETQ. DNA of the CDR3: TGCGCCAGCAGCGTGACTAGCGGGAGTGAGACCCAGTACTTC. Translating it yields CASSVTSGSETQYF.

This chain connects TRBV9 to TRBJ1-1; D uncertain. Germline CDR1 is SGDLS and CDR2 is YYNGEE. The CDR3 length is 15 residues. Trimming cost V 3 bases and J 11 bases, with 23 bases left between them. The CDR3 DNA reads TGTGCCAGCAGCGGATTTACAGATTTGGCCAACGCGGCTTTCTTT. Residues: CASSGFTDLANAAFF.

The CDR3 spells CASARGLPNTGELFF. CDR3 nucleotides: TGTGCCAGTGCGCGGGGACTACCGAACACCGGGGAGCTGTTTTTT. The chain joins TRBV2 to TRBJ2-2; 7 bases line up with TRBD2. The CDR3 length is 15 residues. V was pared by 9 bases and J by 0 bases, with 7 bases of the junction left unmatched. CDR1 and CDR2 from the germline V gene are SNHLY and FYNNEI.

The chain links TRBV6-6 to TRBJ2-4; 7 bases agree with TRBD1. The CDR3 length is 14 residues. J gave up 8 bases and V 4 bases, and 8 bases lay outside the gene matches. CDR1 and CDR2 (germline): MNHNY, SVGAGI (reference sequence). Written as DNA, the CDR3 is TGTGCCAGCAGTTTTCGACAGGGCGGCGACATTCAGTACTTC. Its protein product is CASSFRQGGDIQYF.

The V gene is TRBV2, the J gene TRBJ2-7, with 12 bases aligning to TRBD2. The CDR3 consists of 15 residues. Germline CDR1 is SNHLY and CDR2 is FYNNEI. Trimming at V came to 1 base and at J to 9 bases, leaving 7 bases not matched to a gene. This CDR3 is CASSEVELAGGAQYF. DNA for the CDR3: TGTGCCAGCAGTGAAGTGGAACTAGCGGGAGGCGCGCAGTACTTC.

The chain employs TRBV28 and TRBJ2-7; D is unresolved. The length of the CDR3 is 15 residues. Germline V gene lookup returns CDR1 MDHEN and CDR2 SYDVKM. The V end was cut by 4 bases, the J end by 3 bases, with 16 bases between. CDR3 sequence reads: CASSSATAVRYEQYF. The CDR3 coding sequence is TGTGCCAGCAGTTCCGCCACAGCCGTTCGCTACGAGCAGTACTTC.

The rearrangement uses TRBV27 and TRBJ2-1, with D tentatively TRBD2 (6 bases). The V gene lost 2 bases and the J gene lost 3 bases, with 14 bases spanning the gap. The germline V gene encodes CDR1 MNHEY and CDR2 SMNVEV (reference sequence). The CDR3 length is 16 residues. This chain's CDR3 is CASSLGGTPSYNEQFF. CDR3 bases: TGTGCCAGCAGTTTAGGAGGGACTCCGAGCTACAATGAGCAGTTCTTC.

The rearrangement joins TRBV27 to TRBJ1-5; no reliable D call. Germline values: CDR1 MNHEY, CDR2 SMNVEV (reference sequence). This CDR3 has 10 residues. The V gene lost 11 bases and the J gene lost 6 bases, with 8 bases spanning the gap. The CDR3 reads CAVVCQPQHF. The CDR3 coding sequence is TGTGCCGTAGTATGTCAGCCCCAGCATTTT.